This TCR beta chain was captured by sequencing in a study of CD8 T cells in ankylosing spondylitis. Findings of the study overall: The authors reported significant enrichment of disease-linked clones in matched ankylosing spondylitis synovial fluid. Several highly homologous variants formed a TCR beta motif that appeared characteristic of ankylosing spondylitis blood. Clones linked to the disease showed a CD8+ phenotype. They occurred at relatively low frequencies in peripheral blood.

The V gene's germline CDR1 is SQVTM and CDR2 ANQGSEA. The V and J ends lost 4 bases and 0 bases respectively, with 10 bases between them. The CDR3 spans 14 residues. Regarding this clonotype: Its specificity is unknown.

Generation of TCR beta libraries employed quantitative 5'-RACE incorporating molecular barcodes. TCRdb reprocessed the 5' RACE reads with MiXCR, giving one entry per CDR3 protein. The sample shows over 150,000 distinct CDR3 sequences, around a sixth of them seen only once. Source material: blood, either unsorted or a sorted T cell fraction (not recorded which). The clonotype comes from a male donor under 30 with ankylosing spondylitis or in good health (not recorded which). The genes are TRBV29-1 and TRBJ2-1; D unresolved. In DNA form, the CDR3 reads TGCAGCGTTGTGGACGTTAGCTCCTACAATGAGCAGTTCTTC. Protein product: CSVVDVSSYNEQFF.